This TCR beta chain is from a study of blood T cells in healthy people across ages. Study-wide findings and caveats: Strong correlation existed between TCR beta diversity and naive T cell percentage. Shifts in expanded clonotypes may have been confounded by donor CMV status, which was unknown.

J gave up 1 base and V 6 bases, and 4 bases lay outside the gene matches. The CDR3 totals 14 residues. A second about 7 to 12 cycle PCR used barcoded and J-beta primers. TCRdb processed the 5' RACE reads anew with MiXCR; each CDR3 protein has one entry. The sample comprises 700,000 to 1,000,000 distinct CDR3 sequences, 40% to 50% of which are singletons, and approximately 19% rests with the top ten. A note on this clonotype: Its cognate antigen is unknown.

The chain carries TRBV12-3 or TRBV12-4 and TRBJ2-5; 8 bases fit TRBD2. Sequencing used blood. This TCR was recovered from a man between 60 and 70 years old in good health. The CDR3 is CASRPGTSQETQYF. The CDR3 coding sequence is TGTGCCAGCAGACCCGGGACTAGCCAAGAGACCCAGTACTTC.